This entry concerns a single T cell receptor (beta chain). CDR1 is SQVTM, CDR2 ANQGSEA, per germline. The CDR3 spans 13 residues. The V gene end was trimmed by 6 bases and the J gene end by 6 bases; junction bases not matched to a gene: 8. This specimen comes from a study of cytomegalovirus exposure and HLA in healthy donors. Produced via immunoSEQ multiplex PCR; TCRdb's table is partial and in-frame only. The top ten hold more than 10% of the sample, which has about 250,000 clones, more than 85% seen once. The genes are TRBV29-1 and TRBJ1-2, with TRBD1 identical over 9 bases. Sequencing was done on a sample of PBMCs. This TCR was recovered from a man aged 18 to 35 in good health and CMV-seropositive. The DNA of the CDR3 is TGCAGCGTAGCCCCGGGACAGGGTGATGGCTACACCTTC. Translation: CSVAPGQGDGYTF.